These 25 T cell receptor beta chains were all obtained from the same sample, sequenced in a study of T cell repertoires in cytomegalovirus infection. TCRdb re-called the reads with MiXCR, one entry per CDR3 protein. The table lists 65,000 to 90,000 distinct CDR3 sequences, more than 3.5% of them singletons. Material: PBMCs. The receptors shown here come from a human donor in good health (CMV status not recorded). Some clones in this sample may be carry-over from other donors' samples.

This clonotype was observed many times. As DNA, the CDR3 is TGTGCCAGCAGTTTCGGTACACAGGGCGTCTACGGCTACACCTTC. Translation: CASSFGTQGVYGYTF. This sequence joins TRBV28 and TRBJ1-2; the D gene is possibly TRBD1 (6 bases). This CDR3 region has 15 residues. The germline V gene has CDR1 MDHEN and CDR2 SYDVKM. The V end was cut by 3 bases, the J end by 8 bases, with 19 bases between.

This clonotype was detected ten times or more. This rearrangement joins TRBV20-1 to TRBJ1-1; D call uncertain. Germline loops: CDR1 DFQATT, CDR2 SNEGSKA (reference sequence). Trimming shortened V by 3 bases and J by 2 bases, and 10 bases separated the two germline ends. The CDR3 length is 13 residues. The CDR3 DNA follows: TGCAGTGCTAGTAAAGGTGGAAACACTGAAGCTTTCTTT. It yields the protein CSASKGGNTEAFF.

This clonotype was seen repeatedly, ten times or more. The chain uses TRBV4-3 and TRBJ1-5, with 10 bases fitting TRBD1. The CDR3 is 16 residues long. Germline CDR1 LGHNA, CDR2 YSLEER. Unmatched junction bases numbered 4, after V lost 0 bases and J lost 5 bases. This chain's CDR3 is CASSQDFGTGDQPQHF. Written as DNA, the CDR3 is TGCGCCAGCAGCCAAGATTTCGGGACAGGGGATCAGCCCCAGCATTTT.

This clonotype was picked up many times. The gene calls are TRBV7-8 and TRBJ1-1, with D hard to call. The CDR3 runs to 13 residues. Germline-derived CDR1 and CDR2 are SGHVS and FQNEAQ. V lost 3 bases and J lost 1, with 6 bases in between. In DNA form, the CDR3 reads TGTGCCAGCAGCTTGGGCGAGAACACTGAAGCTTTCTTT. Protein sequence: CASSLGENTEAFF.

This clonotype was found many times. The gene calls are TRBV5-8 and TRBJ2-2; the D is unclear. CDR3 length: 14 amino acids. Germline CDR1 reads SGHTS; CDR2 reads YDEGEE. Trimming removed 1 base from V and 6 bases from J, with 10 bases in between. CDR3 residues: CASSLSGVPGELFF. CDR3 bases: TGTGCCAGCAGCTTGTCTGGGGTCCCCGGGGAGCTGTTTTTT.

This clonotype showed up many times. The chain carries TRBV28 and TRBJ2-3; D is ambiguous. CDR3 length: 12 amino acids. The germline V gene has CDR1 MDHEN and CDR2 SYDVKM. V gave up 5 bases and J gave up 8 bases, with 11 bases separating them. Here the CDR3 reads CASSLLLGTQYF. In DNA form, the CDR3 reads TGTGCCAGCAGTCTCTTGTTGGGTACGCAGTATTTT.

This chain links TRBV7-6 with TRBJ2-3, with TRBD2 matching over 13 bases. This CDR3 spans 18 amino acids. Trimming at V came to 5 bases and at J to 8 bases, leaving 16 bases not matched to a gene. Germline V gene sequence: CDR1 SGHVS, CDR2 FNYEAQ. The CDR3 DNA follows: TGTGCCAGCAGCCCCCGACTAGCGGGGGGCCTACAGACCGTTACGCAGTATTTT. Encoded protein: CASSPRLAGGLQTVTQYF.

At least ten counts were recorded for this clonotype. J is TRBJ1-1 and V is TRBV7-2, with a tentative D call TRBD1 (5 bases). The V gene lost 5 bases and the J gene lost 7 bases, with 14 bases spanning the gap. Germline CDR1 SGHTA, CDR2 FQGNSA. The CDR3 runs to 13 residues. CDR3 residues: CASSKGVNGEAFF. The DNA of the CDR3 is TGTGCCAGCAGCAAAGGGGTTAATGGTGAAGCTTTCTTT.

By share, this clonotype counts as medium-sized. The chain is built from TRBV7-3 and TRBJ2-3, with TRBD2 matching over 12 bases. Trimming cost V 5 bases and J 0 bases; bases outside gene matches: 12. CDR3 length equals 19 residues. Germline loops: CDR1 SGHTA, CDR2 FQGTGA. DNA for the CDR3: TGTGCCAGCAGCCCCAGTGGGGGACTAGCGGGTACTAGCACAGATACGCAGTATTTT. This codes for CASSPSGGLAGTSTDTQYF.

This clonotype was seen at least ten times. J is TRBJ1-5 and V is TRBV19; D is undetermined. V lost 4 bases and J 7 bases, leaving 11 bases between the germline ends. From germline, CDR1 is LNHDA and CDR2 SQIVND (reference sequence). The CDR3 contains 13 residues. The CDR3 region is CASSTGRGQPQHF. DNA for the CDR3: TGTGCCAGTAGTACCGGACGGGGACAGCCCCAGCATTTT.

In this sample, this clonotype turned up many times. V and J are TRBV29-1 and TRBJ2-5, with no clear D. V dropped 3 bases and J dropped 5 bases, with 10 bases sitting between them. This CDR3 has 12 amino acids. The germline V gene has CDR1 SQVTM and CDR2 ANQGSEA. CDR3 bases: TGCAGCGTTGAGGGCCGACGGGAGACCCAGTACTTC. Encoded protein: CSVEGRRETQYF.

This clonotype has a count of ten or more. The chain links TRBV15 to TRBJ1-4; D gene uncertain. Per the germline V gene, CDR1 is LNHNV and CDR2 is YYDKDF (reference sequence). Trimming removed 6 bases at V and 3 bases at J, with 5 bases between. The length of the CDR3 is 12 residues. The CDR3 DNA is TGTGCCACCAGAATTCCTAATGAAAAACTGTTTTTT. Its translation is CATRIPNEKLFF.

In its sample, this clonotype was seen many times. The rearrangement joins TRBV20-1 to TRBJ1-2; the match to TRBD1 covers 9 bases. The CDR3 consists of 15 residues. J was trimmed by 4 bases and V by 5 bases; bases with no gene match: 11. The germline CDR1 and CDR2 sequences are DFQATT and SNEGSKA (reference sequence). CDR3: CSAGQGQGHGYGYTF. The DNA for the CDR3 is TGCAGTGCTGGGCAAGGACAGGGGCATGGCTATGGCTACACCTTC.

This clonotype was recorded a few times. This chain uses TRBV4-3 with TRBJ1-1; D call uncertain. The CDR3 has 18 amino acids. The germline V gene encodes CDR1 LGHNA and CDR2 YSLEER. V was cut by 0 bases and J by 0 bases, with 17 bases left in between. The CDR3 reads CASSQDSVHHEMNTEAFF. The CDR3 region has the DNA TGCGCCAGCAGCCAAGATTCTGTGCACCACGAAATGAACACTGAAGCTTTCTTT.

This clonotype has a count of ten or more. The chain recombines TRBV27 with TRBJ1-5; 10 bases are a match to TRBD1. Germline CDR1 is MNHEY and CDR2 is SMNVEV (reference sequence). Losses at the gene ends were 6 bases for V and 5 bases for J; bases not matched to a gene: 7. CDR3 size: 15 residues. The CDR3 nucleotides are TGTGCCAGCAGACGGGGGACAGGGGTTTATCAGCCCCAGCATTTT. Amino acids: CASRRGTGVYQPQHF.

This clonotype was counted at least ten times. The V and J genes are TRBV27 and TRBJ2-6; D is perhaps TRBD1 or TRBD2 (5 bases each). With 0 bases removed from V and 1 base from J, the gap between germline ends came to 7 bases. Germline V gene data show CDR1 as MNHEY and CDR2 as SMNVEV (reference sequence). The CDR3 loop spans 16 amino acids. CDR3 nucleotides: TGTGCCAGCAGTTTATCGAGGGGATCTGGGGCCAACGTCCTGACTTTC. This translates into CASSLSRGSGANVLTF.

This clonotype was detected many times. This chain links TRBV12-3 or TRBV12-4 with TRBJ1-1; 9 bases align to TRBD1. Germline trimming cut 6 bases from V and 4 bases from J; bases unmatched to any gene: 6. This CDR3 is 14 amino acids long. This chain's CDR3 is CASSQQGAGTEAFF. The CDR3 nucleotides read TGTGCCAGCAGCCAACAGGGGGCAGGCACTGAAGCTTTCTTT.

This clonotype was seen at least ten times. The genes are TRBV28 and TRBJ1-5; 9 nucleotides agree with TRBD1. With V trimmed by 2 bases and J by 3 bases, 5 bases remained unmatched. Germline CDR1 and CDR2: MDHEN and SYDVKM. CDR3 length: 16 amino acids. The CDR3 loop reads CASSLTGQGHNQPQHF. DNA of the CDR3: TGTGCCAGCAGTTTAACCGGACAGGGGCACAATCAGCCCCAGCATTTT.

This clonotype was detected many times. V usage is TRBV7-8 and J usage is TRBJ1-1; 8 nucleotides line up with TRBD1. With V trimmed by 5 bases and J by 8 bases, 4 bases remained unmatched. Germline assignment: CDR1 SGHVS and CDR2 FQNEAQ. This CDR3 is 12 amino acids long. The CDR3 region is CASSLRQGEAFF. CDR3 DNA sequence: TGTGCCAGCAGCCTAAGACAGGGGGAAGCTTTCTTT.

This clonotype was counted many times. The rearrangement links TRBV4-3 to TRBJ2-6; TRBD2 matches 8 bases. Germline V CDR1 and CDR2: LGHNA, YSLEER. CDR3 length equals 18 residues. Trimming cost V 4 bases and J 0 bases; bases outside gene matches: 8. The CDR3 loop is CASSLTAGGFSGANVLTF. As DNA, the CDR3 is TGCGCCAGCAGCCTCACCGCGGGGGGTTTCTCTGGGGCCAACGTCCTGACTTTC.

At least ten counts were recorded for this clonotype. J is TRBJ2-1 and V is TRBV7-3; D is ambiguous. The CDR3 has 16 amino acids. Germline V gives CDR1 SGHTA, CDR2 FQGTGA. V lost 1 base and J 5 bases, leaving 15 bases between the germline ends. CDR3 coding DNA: TGTGCCAGCAGCTTAATTTCGAACGCCGGAGACAATGAGCAGTTCTTC. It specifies CASSLISNAGDNEQFF.

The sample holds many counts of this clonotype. Written as DNA, the CDR3 is TGTGCCAGCAGTTATTACAGGGAAGGCAATCAGCCCCAGCATTTT. Protein product: CASSYYREGNQPQHF. This chain joins TRBV6-2 or TRBV6-3 and TRBJ1-5; a possible D gene is TRBD1 (6 bases). The CDR3 loop spans 15 amino acids. Germline V CDR1 and CDR2: MNHEY, SVGEGT. Trimming removed 3 bases at V and 2 bases at J, with 11 bases between.

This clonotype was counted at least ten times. CDR3 amino acids: CASSLGRVWEGGGLDEQFF. CDR3 bases: TGTGCCAGCAGTTTAGGGCGCGTGTGGGAAGGAGGGGGCCTCGATGAGCAGTTCTTC. The chain joins TRBV28 to TRBJ2-1; perhaps TRBD1 as D (7 bases). This CDR3 contains 19 residues. V lost 2 bases to trimming and J lost 8 bases, with 28 bases between them. CDR1 and CDR2 from the germline V gene are MDHEN and SYDVKM.

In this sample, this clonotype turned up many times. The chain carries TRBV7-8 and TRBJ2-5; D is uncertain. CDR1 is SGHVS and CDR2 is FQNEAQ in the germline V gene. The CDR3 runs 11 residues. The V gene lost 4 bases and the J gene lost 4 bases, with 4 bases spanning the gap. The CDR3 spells CASSSLETQYF. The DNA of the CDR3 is TGTGCCAGCAGCTCCCTAGAGACCCAGTACTTC.

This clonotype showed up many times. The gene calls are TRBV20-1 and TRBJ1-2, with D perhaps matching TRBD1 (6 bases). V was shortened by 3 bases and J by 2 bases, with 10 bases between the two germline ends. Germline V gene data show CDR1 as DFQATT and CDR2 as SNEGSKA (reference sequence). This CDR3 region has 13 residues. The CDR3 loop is CSARAGANYGYTF. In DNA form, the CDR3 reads TGCAGTGCTAGGGCGGGGGCGAACTATGGCTACACCTTC.